The entry that follows covers one T cell receptor beta chain sequence. Its recognized antigen is unknown. Per-nucleotide qualities are absent, and no much larger clonotype sits a single base away. The record originates from a study of cytomegalovirus exposure and HLA in healthy donors (dated by TCRdb to about 2017). About the investigation overall: In an earlier analysis of about 560 of the donors, around 290 Gb of sequence data and about 110 million unique TCR beta sequences from some 170 million T cells were reported. Every repertoire in the discovery cohort had been generated on one and the same sequencing platform. Typing coverage varied by locus: about 620-630 donors for A, B, C, DRB1 and DQB1; approximately 520 for DQA1; approximately 610 for DPA1; roughly 450 for DPB1. The study combined high-throughput TCR immunosequencing, statistical association of individual TCRs with disease status, and machine learning to predict cytomegalovirus infection status. The aim of the study was to test whether cataloging public T cell receptors could identify signatures of past pathogen exposure. A later analysis re-analyzed previously published TCR beta repertoires from roughly 600 donors and added high-resolution HLA genotyping to study TCR occurrence patterns. The T cell repertoires of around 670 subjects were profiled by immunosequencing and related to cytomegalovirus serostatus. Roughly 300 gigabases of sequencing data and approximately 85 million unique TCR sequences were included in an early release covering around 600 HLA-typed donors. Among over 350 genotyped donors of the cohort, an average of 235,054 unique TCR beta nucleotide sequences were sequenced per donor, roughly 20% of them non-productive. In a later genetic analysis, genome-wide SNP genotypes for about three fifths of the roughly 670 donors were used, and that subset was treated as a discovery cohort. Rather than drawing on any new phenotypic data, the later analysis identified candidate immune exposures from TCR beta sequences and the way those sequences occurred across donors. Among the roughly 370 genotyped donors, approximately 77% belonged to the genetic ancestry cluster associated with self-reported Caucasian donors. To decide whether each TCR beta V gene segment behaved as functional or pseudogenic, an earlier analysis of some 600 of the donors relied on high-throughput TCR beta sequencing. In addition to the first cohort of 666 subjects, a separate validation cohort of around 110 different subjects was used. Because of strong linkage in the cohort, a handful of DR-DQ haplotypes were treated as single units for association and clustering. HLA typing included class I and class II loci at four-digit resolution. Donor age, sex, ethnicity and CMV serostatus were compiled together with the repertoire data. Results and caveats for the whole study, not just this receptor: It was suggested by the authors that the approach could potentially be generalized to other disease states and immunological phenotypes. The study gave a list of 150 to 200 TCR beta chains associated with cytomegalovirus. CMV serostatus was the only immune exposure information available for the cohort. A cluster of highly shared sequence variants was judged likely to be a technical artifact of the sequencing pipeline. Most CMV-associated TCR beta chains appeared to be HLA-restricted in a later analysis, and the HLA associations seemed to be driven largely by CMV exposure. Several of the top co-occurrence clusters appeared to be linked to parvovirus B19, influenza, CMV and Epstein-Barr virus, according to a later analysis. A further reported finding was that TCR beta sequences accurately predicted the HLA-A and HLA-B alleles for most subjects in the first cohort. Some IMGT-functional V segments, including TRBV6-2 and TRBV6-3, could not be distinguished by the 87-base-pair reads and were therefore excluded. In a later analysis, HLA-associated TCR beta chains were found to be more clonally expanded and to have lower generation probabilities than equally common non-associated chains. A later analysis found that TCR association rates varied across HLA loci, with DRB1 alleles showing the most associated TCRs and HLA-C alleles the fewest. Most TCR sequences were seen in very few donors, while some public TCRs were found in many individuals. In a later analysis, 16,951 TCR beta sequences were associated with specific HLA alleles at a false discovery rate of 0.05. Because HLA typing was unavailable for some donors at each locus, only the typed subset was used in association tests. The presence/absence analyses assumed that sequencing depth was roughly uniform across donors, and that assumption may not be true. Cytomegalovirus status was reported to be diagnosed by the classifier with high specificity and sensitivity in both the original and validation cohorts. Compared with the roughly 670-donor mean, donors in an Asian-associated ancestry cluster had fewer N-insertions in productive TCRs, according to a later genetic analysis. An association between a missense DCLRE1C variant and V-gene and J-gene trimming of TCR beta chains was found in a later genetic analysis and replicated in an independent cohort. Strong co-occurrence of HLA alleles, especially DR and DQ, made assigning TCR associations to individual alleles difficult. A few of the identified cytomegalovirus-associated TCR beta chains were confirmed in vitro to be specific for cytomegalovirus antigens. Broadly in line with IMGT annotations, most TCR beta V segments showed up in productive rearrangements about 87% or about 30% of the time in an earlier analysis of some 590 of the donors. Only TCR beta chains were sequenced in this cohort, and the absence of alpha or paired-chain data limited detectable features. Because counts were too low, roughly 18 rarely observed V segments, including chromosome 9 orphons, were left out of the earlier analysis of over 550 of the donors. Correlated functional status among segregating V segments might reflect linkage disequilibrium, but an unknown experimental factor could not be ruled out.

Libraries came from the immunoSEQ multiplex PCR assay. For the multiplex PCR, a mixture combining 60 forward primers for TCR Vbeta segments and 13 reverse primers for TCR Jbeta segments was used. The CDR3 region of rearranged TCR beta genes was amplified from genomic DNA with a multiplex PCR assay. The Illumina HiSeq System was used to sequence the amplified TCR beta libraries as 87-base-pair reads. Per the original workflow: A later analysis tallied around 80 million unique TCR beta chains across the roughly 610 repertoires, and approximately 11 million of those chains were shared by two or more donors. Raw reads were error-corrected and collapsed into unique sequences by a nearest-neighbor algorithm in which closely related sequences were merged to remove PCR and sequencing errors. Alignment of CDR3 sequences to IMGT reference sequences was used to assign V, D and J gene segments. For a sequence to be retained, at least a six-nucleotide match to both a V gene segment and a J gene segment was required. A rearrangement counted as productive if the CDR3 had no stop codons and remained in frame with V and J, and every other rearrangement counted as non-productive. CDR3 was defined according to IMGT convention as the region running from the second conserved V-encoded cysteine to the conserved J-encoded phenylalanine. The earlier analysis of some 580 of the donors excluded any sequence lacking an unambiguous match to a single V gene segment. An earlier analysis of about 600 of the donors called V segments functional above 56.7% productive rearrangements and segregating when the between-donor standard deviation exceeded 5%. To diagnose cytomegalovirus status from the catalog of TCR beta chain sequences, a statistical classification framework was built. In a later analysis, V and J genes were assigned by comparing TCR nucleotide sequences against IMGT/GENE-DB human TR gene sequences. A later analysis assigned CDR3 sequences and most-parsimonious VDJ recombination scenarios with the TCRdist pipeline. In a later analysis, each TCR beta chain was defined by its CDR3 amino acid sequence together with its V-gene family, and reads without a unique V-gene family were excluded. As a way to deal with suspected cross-contamination and a sequencing artifact, a later analysis dropped 500 to 700 nucleotide sequences that were highly shared and had low generation probability. For each public chain, a later analysis derived a clonal expansion index from normalized ranks of inferred template counts within each repertoire. In a later analysis, generation probabilities were computed using a VDJ recombination model fitted to out-of-frame rearrangements, and the results were checked against IGoR. Hypergeometric tests were used in a later analysis to score TCR-TCR, TCR-HLA and TCR-CMV co-occurrence, with a repertoire-size bias correction applied to the TCR pairs. In a later analysis, false discovery rates were estimated by permuting HLA or CMV assignments 20 times. In a later analysis, co-occurring TCRs were grouped using DBSCAN, with TCRdist sequence similarity added in when clustering inside HLA-allele-positive subsets. For co-occurrence clustering, repertoires with fewer than 30,000 or more than 120,000 public chains were excluded, along with about five repertoires with anomalous nucleotide sharing. TCRdb took this table from immuneACCESS and kept in-frame rearrangements with V and J called. Such tables lack part of the clones; where checked against another copy, unresolved V genes explain under half of the gap, and the rest is unexplained. That table is the source of V, J and clone size, and D and trimming were worked out from the DNA. A total of roughly 110,000 clones appear in this sample, 70% to 85% of them only once. 2.5% of the sample goes to the ten largest clones.

The cohort comprised 710 or so healthy bone marrow donors. At the time of sampling, every cohort member was nominally healthy, though immune exposures that went unrecorded were likely present. The donor tested CMV seronegative and was one of the 352 seronegative cohort members. A peripheral blood sample was provided by each donor, and peripheral blood mononuclear cells were used for TCR beta sequencing. Genomic DNA extraction from the blood cell samples was performed with the Qiagen DNeasy Blood Extraction Kit. Trimming leaves V shorter by 2 bases and J shorter by 0 bases, with the junction holding 2 bases beyond the gene matches. Per the germline V gene (reference sequence), GTSNPN is the CDR1 and SVGIG is the CDR2. The CDR3 goes from the cysteine to the phenylalanine over 14 residues. The CDR3 DNA has 42 bases and is translated from base 1.

This TCR derives from a woman aged 18-30 years in good health and CMV-seronegative. Input material: PBMCs. The V gene is TRBV30 and the J gene is TRBJ2-3, with TRBD2 matching 7 junction bases. The bases read TGTGCCTGGAGTTTAGCGGGTAGCACAGATACGCAGTATTTT. Its translation reads: CAWSLAGSTDTQYF.